Below, 11 T cell receptor beta chains from the same sample are listed, as sequenced in a study of blood T cell repertoires in COVID-19. Clones were read by immunoSEQ multiplex PCR, and TCRdb kept only the in-frame ones, dropping some. The sample records some 90,000 clones, approximately 79% being singletons. The sequenced material came from peripheral blood. The receptors were gathered from a man aged 70-80 years with active or convalescent COVID-19.

This chain uses TRBV19 with TRBJ1-5; 8 bases agree with TRBD1. There are 16 residues in the CDR3. Germline CDR1 reads LNHDA; CDR2 reads SQIVND (reference sequence). The trim removed 7 bases at V and 4 bases at J, leaving 12 bases unmatched. CDR3 DNA sequence: TGTGCCAGTAAGCAGGGGGCTCTGTTAAGTAATCAGCCCCAGCATTTT. Its protein product is CASKQGALLSNQPQHF.

The V call is TRBV6-4, the J call TRBJ2-2, with D possibly TRBD1 on 6 matching bases. The CDR3 length is 14 residues. The V gene lost 6 bases and the J gene lost 5 bases, with 13 bases spanning the gap. The germline CDR1 and CDR2 sequences are MRHNA and SNTAGT. The CDR3 coding sequence is TGTGCCAGCAGCCAGGGGTTAAGAACCGGGGAGCTGTTTTTT. Protein: CASSQGLRTGELFF.

The V gene is TRBV5-4, the J gene TRBJ1-3; 8 bases are shared with TRBD1. The germline CDR1 and CDR2 sequences are SGHNT and YYREEE (reference sequence). Trimming took 0 bases from V and 0 from J; bases not matched to a gene: 2. This CDR3 comprises 16 residues. CDR3 coding DNA: TGTGCCAGCAGCTTGGGGGACAGGTTCTCTGGAAACACCATATATTTT. It is translated as CASSLGDRFSGNTIYF.

J is TRBJ2-1 and V is TRBV4-3, with D maybe TRBD1 (6 bases). The V gene lost 0 bases and the J gene lost 4 bases, with 10 bases spanning the gap. The CDR3 runs to 15 residues. The germline gives CDR1 LGHNA, CDR2 YSLEER. The CDR3 is CASSQDQGWYNEQFF. DNA for the CDR3: TGCGCCAGCAGCCAAGATCAGGGGTGGTACAATGAGCAGTTCTTC.

In this sample, this clone turned up a few times. CDR3 region: CASNQDRGHQPQHF. Written as DNA, the CDR3 is TGTGCCAGCAACCAGGACAGGGGCCATCAGCCCCAGCATTTT. The rearrangement links TRBV5-8 to TRBJ1-5; TRBD1 agrees at 9 bases. CDR1 is SGHTS and CDR2 is YDEGEE in the germline V gene. V lost 6 bases and J lost 5; bases outside the gene matches: 6. The CDR3 runs to 14 residues.

The V gene is TRBV7-9, the J gene TRBJ1-2; TRBD1 is a possible D gene (6 bases). From germline, CDR1 is SEHNR and CDR2 FQNEAQ (reference sequence). V gave up 3 bases and J gave up 8 bases, with 13 bases separating them. The CDR3 has 13 amino acids. CDR3 amino acids: CASSLEDSLGYTF. The CDR3 DNA follows: TGTGCCAGCAGCTTGGAGGACAGCCTAGGCTACACCTTC.

The chain links TRBV19 to TRBJ2-6; 10 bases are shared with TRBD2. This CDR3 is 19 amino acids long. J gave up 1 base and V 0 bases, and 6 bases lay outside the gene matches. CDR1 is LNHDA and CDR2 is SQIVND in the germline V gene (reference sequence). CDR3 sequence (DNA): TGTGCCAGTAGTATAGATAGCGGGGGGACCTTATCTGGGGCCAACGTCCTGACTTTC. Translation: CASSIDSGGTLSGANVLTF. Supplemented by reference TRBV19 and TRBJ2-6, the full variable domain reads DGGITQSPKYLFRKEGQNVTLSCEQNLNHDAMYWYRQDPGQGLRLIYYSQIVNDFQKGDIAEGYSVSREKKESFPLTVTSAQKNPTAFYLCASSIDSGGTLSGANVLTFGAGSRLTVL.

The chain joins TRBV5-8 to TRBJ1-5; weak D call: TRBD1 (6 bases). Per germline, CDR1 SGHTS and CDR2 YDEGEE. The CDR3 length is 15 residues. V lost 3 bases and J lost 0, with 10 bases in between. Written as DNA, the CDR3 is TGTGCCAGCAGCTATAACAGGGTTAGCAATCAGCCCCAGCATTTT. Protein product: CASSYNRVSNQPQHF.

This chain links TRBV20-1 with TRBJ1-2; D possibly corresponds to TRBD1 (6 bases). Between the trimmed V and J ends, which lost 5 bases and 7 bases, there was a span of 8 bases. Germline lookup yields CDR1 DFQATT and CDR2 SNEGSKA (reference sequence). The CDR3 has 10 residues. The CDR3 sequence: CSALQGGYTF. The CDR3 nucleotides are TGCAGTGCTTTACAGGGTGGCTACACCTTC.

This chain connects TRBV19 to TRBJ2-2; TRBD1 is a possible D gene (6 bases). The CDR3 covers 14 residues. Per the germline V gene, CDR1 is LNHDA and CDR2 is SQIVND (reference sequence). The V end was cut by 6 bases, the J end by 8 bases, with 16 bases between. The CDR3 nucleotides are TGTGCCAGTAGAGCCTCAGGGGACGCGGGGGAGCTGTTTTTT. Translated: CASRASGDAGELFF.

This chain joins TRBV2 and TRBJ1-5, with D perhaps matching TRBD1 (5 bases). CDR3 size: 14 residues. Germline lookup yields CDR1 SNHLY and CDR2 FYNNEI. Deletions cut 1 base from V and 8 bases from J, with 12 bases between. Here the CDR3 DNA reads TGTGCCAGCAGTGAAGGGACAAGGAGAAAGCCCCAGCATTTT. It encodes CASSEGTRRKPQHF.